One and the same sample provided the 23 T cell receptor beta chains below, sequenced in a study of cytomegalovirus exposure and HLA in healthy donors. Primers for the PCR totalled 60 Vbeta and 13 Jbeta. Clones were sequenced by immunoSEQ multiplex PCR, and TCRdb holds only the in-frame ones, with some missing. This sample yields around 160,000 clones, of which approximately 70% are seen a single time; under 5.5% belongs to the top ten. The material sequenced was PBMCs. The source is a man aged 18 to 29 in good health and CMV-seropositive.

This rearrangement joins TRBV5-8 to TRBJ1-4, with no clear D. Germline V gene lookup returns CDR1 SGHTS and CDR2 YDEGEE. CDR3 size: 13 residues. V lost 5 bases, J lost 6 bases, and 11 bases lay in between. DNA for the CDR3: TGTGCCAGCAGGAGCGAGTGGGATGAAAAACTGTTTTTT. Translating gives CASRSEWDEKLFF.

The rearrangement links TRBV7-8 to TRBJ1-6; D perhaps matches TRBD1 (5 bases). Germline V gene data show CDR1 as SGHVS and CDR2 as FQNEAQ. The V end was cut by 7 bases, the J end by 3 bases, with 19 bases between. This CDR3 has 17 amino acids. CDR3 loop: CASTPKRLQGYNSPLHF. Here the CDR3 DNA reads TGTGCCAGCACCCCCAAGCGCCTTCAGGGCTATAATTCACCCCTCCACTTT. Based on the CDR3 plus reference TRBV7-8 and TRBJ1-6, the full variable domain is GAGVSQSPRYKVAKRGQDVALRCDPISGHVSLFWYQQALGQGPEFLTYFQNEAQLDKSGLPSDRFFAERPEGSVSTLKIQRTQQEDSAVYLCASTPKRLQGYNSPLHFGNGTRLTVT.

This clone has only one observation. This chain uses TRBV6-1 with TRBJ1-2; tentative D call: TRBD1 (5 bases). Between the trimmed V and J ends, which lost 0 bases and 6 bases, there was a span of 14 bases. The CDR3 totals 15 residues. Germline CDR1 reads MNHNS; CDR2 reads SASEGT. CDR3 sequence reads: CASSEAERQRNGYTF. For the CDR3, the DNA is TGTGCCAGCAGTGAAGCTGAACGACAGAGGAATGGCTACACCTTC.

The chain uses TRBV30 and TRBJ1-5, with D uncertain. The CDR3 totals 13 residues. V was clipped by 3 bases and J by 5 bases, with 11 bases between them. In germline, CDR1 is GTSNPN, CDR2 SVGIG (reference sequence). The CDR3 DNA is TGTGCCTGGAGCAAGGGAGGTGATCAGCCCCAGCATTTT. This gives the protein CAWSKGGDQPQHF. Supplemented by reference TRBV30 and TRBJ1-5, the full variable domain reads SQTIHQWPATLVQPVGSPLSLECTVEGTSNPNLYWYRQAAGRGLQLLFYSVGIGQISSEVPQNLSASRPQDRQFILSSKKLLLSDSGFYLCAWSKGGDQPQHFGDGTRLSIL.

The chain couples TRBV10-3 to TRBJ1-1; D might be TRBD1 (6 bases). The CDR3 length is 15 residues. In germline, CDR1 is ENHRY, CDR2 SYGVKD. V was shortened by 2 bases and J by 4 bases, with 14 bases between the two germline ends. The CDR3: CAISEPGAVGTEAFF. The CDR3 DNA follows: TGTGCCATCAGTGAGCCAGGGGCGGTGGGCACTGAAGCTTTCTTT.

The sample holds one count of this clone. This chain links TRBV7-9 with TRBJ2-1; a possible D gene is TRBD2 (5 bases). Germline assignment: CDR1 SEHNR and CDR2 FQNEAQ (reference sequence). The CDR3 extends over 14 amino acids. V lost 1 base, J lost 5 bases, and 9 bases lay in between. CDR3 amino acids: CASSLGTGNNEQFF. The CDR3 DNA is TGTGCCAGCAGCTTAGGGACTGGTAACAATGAGCAGTTCTTC.

The CDR3: CASRPQGYTEAFF. CDR3 DNA: TGTGCCAGCAGGCCACAGGGGTACACTGAAGCTTTCTTT. The V and J genes are TRBV11-2 and TRBJ1-1, with TRBD1 identical over 7 bases. The germline CDR1 and CDR2 sequences are SGHAT and FQNNGV. This CDR3 region has 13 residues. J lost 3 bases, V lost 6 bases, and 4 bases had no gene match.

The chain joins TRBV10-1 to TRBJ1-1, with D perhaps matching TRBD1 (5 bases). CDR3 length: 13 residues. The V end was cut by 0 bases, the J end by 10 bases, with 12 bases between. Germline V gene sequence: CDR1 WNHNN, CDR2 SYGVQD (reference sequence). Written as DNA, the CDR3 is TGCGCCAGCAGTGAGTCCAGGGATAGGGTAGCTTTCTTT. Translation: CASSESRDRVAFF.

Only a few counts were recorded for this clone. This sequence joins TRBV2 and TRBJ1-1; 8 bases are shared with TRBD1. J lost 4 bases, V lost 4 bases, and 5 bases had no gene match. Per the germline V gene, CDR1 is SNHLY and CDR2 is FYNNEI. The CDR3 contains 14 residues. CDR3 sequence: CASSAGGAGTEAFF. CDR3 nucleotide sequence: TGTGCCAGCAGTGCAGGGGGCGCCGGCACTGAAGCTTTCTTT.

This clone was seen a few times. V is TRBV27 and J is TRBJ1-6; a possible D gene is TRBD1 (6 bases). This CDR3 region has 17 residues. V lost 4 bases, J lost 7 bases, and 20 bases lay in between. Per the germline V gene, CDR1 is MNHEY and CDR2 is SMNVEV (reference sequence). In DNA, the CDR3 is TGTGCCAGCAGTTCCCTATTGGGACAAGCTGCGAATTCACCCCTCCACTTT. Translating it yields CASSSLLGQAANSPLHF.

This clone was picked up a small number of times. The rearrangement links TRBV9 to TRBJ1-2; 9 bases line up with TRBD1. The germline V gene has CDR1 SGDLS and CDR2 YYNGEE. The CDR3 is made up of 14 amino acids. The trim removed 2 bases at V and 12 bases at J, leaving 11 bases unmatched. The CDR3 sequence: CASSVLQGARDHTF. Here the CDR3 DNA reads TGTGCCAGCAGCGTGCTACAGGGGGCAAGGGACCACACCTTC.

The chain couples TRBV9 to TRBJ1-2, with D maybe TRBD1 (5 bases). This CDR3 comprises 14 residues. The V gene lost 3 bases and the J gene lost 4 bases, with 13 bases spanning the gap. Germline CDR1 and CDR2: SGDLS and YYNGEE. CDR3 sequence (DNA): TGTGCCAGCAGCGCAAGTCATCAGGGCTATGGCTACACCTTC. This gives the protein CASSASHQGYGYTF.

This rearrangement joins TRBV30 to TRBJ1-1; tentative D call: TRBD1 (5 bases). This CDR3 comprises 13 residues. From germline, CDR1 is GTSNPN and CDR2 SVGIG (reference sequence). The germline V and J ends were trimmed by 5 bases and 1 base, with 11 bases remaining between them. CDR3 bases: TGTGCCTGGTCGGGGGTTAAGAACACTGAAGCTTTCTTT. This sequence encodes CAWSGVKNTEAFF.

The rearrangement joins TRBV5-4 to TRBJ1-6; D ambiguous. The germline V gene has CDR1 SGHNT and CDR2 YYREEE (reference sequence). The CDR3 length is 14 residues. Trimming shortened V by 4 bases and J by 12 bases, and 17 bases separated the two germline ends. The CDR3 here is CASSLLGDMQPLHF. The CDR3 DNA is TGTGCCAGCAGCCTTCTCGGCGACATGCAACCCCTCCACTTT.

The chain uses TRBV6-5 and TRBJ1-2; D is perhaps TRBD1 (5 bases). This CDR3 has 12 residues. The germline V and J ends were trimmed by 5 bases and 8 bases, with 12 bases remaining between them. Germline V gene sequence: CDR1 MNHEY, CDR2 SVGAGI. CDR3: CASSLGGGGYTF. Here the CDR3 DNA reads TGTGCCAGCAGTCTCGGGGGTGGCGGCTACACCTTC.

This chain links TRBV7-9 with TRBJ1-1; D gene unclear. This CDR3 region has 14 residues. Germline values: CDR1 SEHNR, CDR2 FQNEAQ (reference sequence). The ends were cut back, 2 bases at V and 0 bases at J, with 7 bases in the middle. The CDR3 here is CASSLRPLNTEAFF. The CDR3 DNA is TGTGCCAGCAGCTTACGTCCTTTGAACACTGAAGCTTTCTTT.

This clone was picked up a small number of times. At one of its ends the junction is not consistent with the germline gene, which may arise from a read error. This chain's CDR3 is CAGSRWGGGLQETQYF. The DNA for the CDR3 is TGTGCCGGCAGCCGCTGGGGAGGGGGGCTACAAGAGACCCAGTACTTC. This rearrangement joins TRBV4-2 to TRBJ2-5; D perhaps matches TRBD2 (7 bases). CDR3 length: 16 amino acids. Germline-derived CDR1 and CDR2 are LGHNA and YNFKEQ.

This clone was seen a few times. This sequence joins TRBV15 and TRBJ1-2, with 9 bases lining up with TRBD1. The CDR3 runs 16 residues. V shed 3 bases, J shed 7 bases, and the junction held 12 bases outside the gene matches. CDR1 is LNHNV, CDR2 YYDKDF, per germline (reference sequence). CDR3 in DNA: TGTGCCACCAGCAGGGGACAGGGAGTAAGCTGGGGTGGCTACACCTTC. Its translation is CATSRGQGVSWGGYTF.

This clone was counted only a few times. The V gene is TRBV13, the J gene TRBJ2-3; TRBD2 matches 10 bases. CDR3 size: 15 residues. Losses at the gene ends were 2 bases for V and 7 bases for J; bases not matched to a gene: 6. The V gene's germline CDR1 is PRHDT and CDR2 FYEKMQ (reference sequence). CDR3 in DNA: TGTGCCAGCAGCTTACCCAGCGGGGGGGAGTATACGCAGTATTTT. This translates into CASSLPSGGEYTQYF.

This clone was observed a handful of times. The gene calls are TRBV5-8 and TRBJ2-4; unclear D gene. This CDR3 has 16 amino acids. Trimming pared 2 bases from V and 0 bases from J, leaving 12 bases between. CDR1 is SGHTS, CDR2 YDEGEE, per germline. CDR3 sequence reads: CASSFLQTLAKNIQYF. The CDR3 DNA reads TGTGCCAGCAGCTTTCTACAGACCCTAGCCAAAAACATTCAGTACTTC. The full variable domain, rest sourced from reference TRBV5-8 and TRBJ2-4, is EAGVTQSPTHLIKTRGQQATLRCSPISGHTSVYWYQQALGLGLQFLLWYDEGEERNRGNFPPRFSGRQFPNYSSELNVNALELEDSALYLCASSFLQTLAKNIQYFGAGTRLSVL.

The chain carries TRBV4-2 and TRBJ2-5; a weak D match, TRBD2 (5 bases). Germline lookup yields CDR1 LGHNA and CDR2 YNFKEQ. Trimming cost V 1 base and J 2 bases, with 8 bases left between them. The CDR3 loop spans 14 amino acids. CDR3 region: CASSQVTGQETQYF. The CDR3 DNA is TGTGCCAGCAGCCAAGTAACGGGGCAAGAGACCCAGTACTTC.

V is TRBV19 and J is TRBJ1-1; D is uncertain. The CDR3 extends over 14 amino acids. Germline values: CDR1 LNHDA, CDR2 SQIVND (reference sequence). The V and J ends lost 3 bases and 1 base respectively, with 9 bases between them. The DNA for the CDR3 is TGTGCCAGTAGTATCGAGGGTCGGAACACTGAAGCTTTCTTT. Protein sequence: CASSIEGRNTEAFF.

The chain recombines TRBV30 with TRBJ1-1; D gene unclear. V was clipped by 2 bases and J by 10 bases, with 14 bases between them. The CDR3 has 12 residues. CDR1 GTSNPN and CDR2 SVGIG come from the germline V gene (reference sequence). The CDR3 loop is CAWSRGGAGAFF. CDR3 DNA: TGTGCCTGGAGTCGCGGAGGCGCGGGAGCTTTCTTT.